The 28 T cell receptor beta chains reported below all come from one sample, sequenced in a study of blood T cell repertoires in COVID-19. The data were produced by immunoSEQ multiplex PCR, yet TCRdb's version contains in-frame clones alone and is incomplete. This sample carries under 300,000 clones, 85% to 90% of them seen once, and the ten largest clones take approximately 2%. Sequencing used PBMCs or T cells enriched from blood (not recorded which). The receptors derive from a woman aged 55-75 years who had recovered from COVID-19.

V is TRBV28 and J is TRBJ1-5, with D uncertain. CDR1 is MDHEN, CDR2 SYDVKM, per germline. The CDR3 length is 16 residues. V was pared by 7 bases and J by 2 bases, with 18 bases between. The CDR3 loop reads CASTIGRGSGNQPQHF. The CDR3 DNA follows: TGTGCCAGCACCATAGGGAGAGGGTCGGGCAATCAGCCCCAGCATTTT.

V gene TRBV7-9 combines with J gene TRBJ1-1; D is uncertain. This CDR3 comprises 13 residues. Trimming cost V 1 base and J 6 bases, with 9 bases left between them. Germline V CDR1 and CDR2: SEHNR, FQNEAQ (reference sequence). CDR3 sequence reads: CASSLVQQSEAFF. The CDR3 bases are TGTGCCAGCAGCTTAGTCCAACAGTCTGAAGCTTTCTTT.

The chain links TRBV19 to TRBJ2-7; 7 nucleotides agree with TRBD2. V lost 6 bases and J lost 3; bases outside the gene matches: 8. The CDR3 is 14 amino acids. Germline CDR1 is LNHDA and CDR2 is SQIVND (reference sequence). CDR3 protein: CASSDSGTNYEQYF. In DNA form, the CDR3 reads TGTGCCAGTAGCGATTCTGGGACTAACTACGAGCAGTACTTC.

This chain links TRBV29-1 with TRBJ2-7; 7 bases fit TRBD1. V lost 6 bases and J lost 2; bases outside the gene matches: 7. Germline V lookup: CDR1 SQVTM, CDR2 ANQGSEA. The CDR3 is 13 residues long. DNA for the CDR3: TGCAGCGTCGAGGGGACAGTCCCCTACGAGCAGTACTTC. It encodes CSVEGTVPYEQYF.

This sequence joins TRBV18 and TRBJ1-4; TRBD1 agrees at 7 bases. Germline values: CDR1 KGHSH, CDR2 LQKENI. J lost 0 bases, V lost 2 bases, and 6 bases had no gene match. The CDR3 has 17 amino acids. Here the CDR3 reads CASSPSTGAATNEKLFF. The CDR3 DNA sequence: TGTGCCAGCTCACCAAGCACAGGGGCTGCAACTAATGAAAAACTGTTTTTT.

The V and J genes are TRBV29-1 and TRBJ2-2, with D possibly matching TRBD2 (6 bases). The germline V gene encodes CDR1 SQVTM and CDR2 ANQGSEA. Between the trimmed V and J ends, which lost 6 bases and 5 bases, there was a span of 19 bases. The CDR3 is 15 residues long. The CDR3 here is CSVRRGTRGTGELFF. The CDR3 DNA sequence: TGCAGCGTCAGACGCGGGACTCGTGGAACCGGGGAGCTGTTTTTT.

The chain recombines TRBV4-1 with TRBJ1-4; D not certain. V lost 1 base and J lost 6, with 6 bases in between. The germline gives CDR1 MGHRA, CDR2 YSYEKL. CDR3 length: 13 amino acids. CDR3 region: CASSQVLDEKLFF. CDR3 bases: TGCGCCAGCAGCCAAGTTCTCGATGAAAAACTGTTTTTT.

This clone was seen once. The V gene is TRBV7-3, the J gene TRBJ2-1; 10 bases are shared with TRBD2. Germline CDR1 is SGHTA and CDR2 is FQGTGA. V shed 6 bases and J 2 bases; nucleotides not matched to a gene: 4. The CDR3 extends over 15 amino acids. CDR3 DNA sequence: TGTGCCAGCAGATCCGGGACTAGCGCCTACAATGAGCAGTTCTTC. Translated: CASRSGTSAYNEQFF.

This clone appeared a single time. The CDR3 is CASSSSRDSYEQYF. The CDR3 coding sequence is TGTGCCAGCAGCTCCTCTAGGGACAGCTACGAGCAGTACTTC. The V call is TRBV11-1, the J call TRBJ2-7; 7 nucleotides match TRBD1. The V gene end was trimmed by 4 bases and the J gene end by 3 bases; junction bases not matched to a gene: 6. Germline assignment: CDR1 SGHAT and CDR2 FQDESV (reference sequence). The CDR3 covers 14 residues.

This clone was recorded only once. V is TRBV28 and J is TRBJ1-4; D remains ambiguous. The length of the CDR3 is 13 residues. Germline V gene sequence: CDR1 MDHEN, CDR2 SYDVKM. The V gene lost 2 bases and the J gene lost 8 bases, with 9 bases spanning the gap. In DNA form, the CDR3 reads TGTGCCAGCAGTTTACCGGGAGAAGAAAAACTGTTTTTT. Translation gives CASSLPGEEKLFF.

The chain couples TRBV18 to TRBJ2-3, with 9 bases aligning to TRBD2. J gave up 2 bases and V 3 bases, and 9 bases lay outside the gene matches. The CDR3 length is 17 residues. In germline, CDR1 is KGHSH, CDR2 LQKENI. The CDR3: CASSPFSGGVSTDTQYF. The CDR3 DNA sequence: TGTGCCAGCTCACCCTTTAGCGGGGGAGTCTCCACAGATACGCAGTATTTT.

The chain uses TRBV19 and TRBJ2-7; D unresolved. Trimming removed 5 bases at V and 3 bases at J, with 5 bases between. Germline V gene lookup returns CDR1 LNHDA and CDR2 SQIVND (reference sequence). This CDR3 is 11 amino acids long. In DNA, the CDR3 is TGTGCCAGTAGTGACAACTACGAGCAGTACTTC. Its translation is CASSDNYEQYF.

The J gene is TRBJ2-7, the V gene TRBV27, with D possibly TRBD1 on 5 matching bases. Germline-derived CDR1 and CDR2 are MNHEY and SMNVEV (reference sequence). Trimming shortened V by 4 bases and J by 7 bases, and 23 bases separated the two germline ends. The CDR3 is 16 residues long. The CDR3 nucleotides are TGTGCCAGCAGTTATGACTTCGCCAGGGTTCGAGAGGAGCAGTACTTC. Translating it yields CASSYDFARVREEQYF.

This chain links TRBV28 with TRBJ2-7, with TRBD1 identical over 7 bases. The CDR3 length is 14 residues. CDR1 is MDHEN, CDR2 SYDVKM, per germline. Trimming took 3 bases from V and 3 from J; bases not matched to a gene: 5. The CDR3 reads CASSFRGHSYEQYF. The CDR3 DNA reads TGTGCCAGCAGTTTTAGGGGGCACAGCTACGAGCAGTACTTC. The entire variable domain, with the rest obtained from reference TRBV28 and TRBJ2-7, is as follows: DVKVTQSSRYLVKRTGEKVFLECVQDMDHENMFWYRQDPGLGLRLIYFSYDVKMKEKGDIPEGYSVSREKKERFSLILESASTNQTSMYLCASSFRGHSYEQYFGPGTRLTVT.

V is TRBV5-1 and J is TRBJ2-7, with D possibly being TRBD2 (5 bases). V lost 1 base, J lost 5 bases, and 7 bases lay in between. Germline V gene sequence: CDR1 SGHRS, CDR2 YFSETQ. The CDR3 consists of 12 residues. The CDR3 DNA sequence: TGCGCCAGCAGCTTGATGCGGGACGAGCAGTACTTC. It codes for CASSLMRDEQYF.

J is TRBJ1-1 and V is TRBV7-6; D remains unclear. The CDR3 covers 13 residues. The germline V gene encodes CDR1 SGHVS and CDR2 FNYEAQ. V gave up 1 base and J gave up 1 base, with 4 bases separating them. In nucleotides, the CDR3 is TGTGCCAGCAGCTTAGGAGAGAACACTGAAGCTTTCTTT. It translates to CASSLGENTEAFF.

The rearrangement uses TRBV5-8 and TRBJ2-4; TRBD1 agrees at 7 bases. J was trimmed by 2 bases and V by 7 bases; bases with no gene match: 9. There are 15 residues in the CDR3. The germline CDR1 and CDR2 sequences are SGHTS and YDEGEE. CDR3 in amino acids: CASVDYRGTKNIQYF. Written as DNA, the CDR3 is TGTGCCAGCGTCGATTACAGGGGAACCAAAAACATTCAGTACTTC.

The sample holds one count of this clone. The chain combines TRBV9 with TRBJ1-2; 7 nucleotides match TRBD1. Germline CDR1 and CDR2: SGDLS and YYNGEE. CDR3 length equals 15 residues. With 4 bases clipped from V and 7 bases from J, the junction kept 13 bases outside the gene matches. The CDR3 loop is CASSPPEGAFGGYTF. The CDR3 bases are TGTGCCAGCAGCCCACCGGAGGGGGCGTTTGGTGGCTACACCTTC.

This chain uses TRBV18 with TRBJ2-7; 9 bases agree with TRBD1. Germline values: CDR1 KGHSH, CDR2 LQKENI. The junction had 5 bases not matched to a gene; V was cut back by 5 bases and J by 0 bases. The CDR3 has 15 residues. As DNA, the CDR3 is TGTGCCAGCTCATCCGGGACAGGGAGCTCCTACGAGCAGTACTTC. This sequence encodes CASSSGTGSSYEQYF.

This sequence joins TRBV14 and TRBJ1-1, with TRBD1 identical over 8 bases. CDR1 is SGHDN and CDR2 is FVKESK in the germline V gene. This CDR3 region has 13 residues. Germline trimming cut 1 base from V and 6 bases from J; bases unmatched to any gene: 1. CDR3: CASSQAGGPEAFF. The DNA of the CDR3 is TGTGCCAGCAGCCAAGCAGGGGGCCCTGAAGCTTTCTTT.

This chain joins TRBV5-1 and TRBJ2-3, with 13 bases lining up with TRBD2. Per germline, CDR1 SGHRS and CDR2 YFSETQ. The ends lost 2 bases at V and 6 bases at J; junction bases unmatched: 6. The CDR3 extends over 16 amino acids. The CDR3 is CASSLGLAGAADTQYF. The CDR3 coding sequence is TGCGCCAGCAGCTTAGGACTAGCGGGAGCGGCGGATACGCAGTATTTT.

V usage is TRBV6-1 and J usage is TRBJ2-1, with 9 bases lining up with TRBD2. Germline V gives CDR1 MNHNS, CDR2 SASEGT. The trim removed 4 bases at V and 0 bases at J, leaving 4 bases unmatched. This CDR3 is 16 amino acids long. The CDR3 nucleotides read TGTGCCAGCAGTGCTAGCGGGGATTACTCCTACAATGAGCAGTTCTTC. Residues: CASSASGDYSYNEQFF.

This clone was picked up one time. The chain carries TRBV11-2 and TRBJ2-7, with D uncertain. The germline V and J ends were trimmed by 1 base and 4 bases, with 11 bases remaining between them. The CDR3 has 14 residues. Germline CDR1 reads SGHAT; CDR2 reads FQNNGV. The CDR3 loop reads CASSLGFSSYEQYF. CDR3 DNA sequence: TGTGCCAGCAGCTTAGGATTTAGTTCGTACGAGCAGTACTTC. The full variable domain, its missing parts supplied by reference TRBV11-2 and TRBJ2-7, is EAGVAQSPRYKIIEKRQSVAFWCNPISGHATLYWYQQILGQGPKLLIQFQNNGVVDDSQLPKDRFSAERLKGVDSTLKIQPAKLEDSAVYLCASSLGFSSYEQYFGPGTRLTVT.

The V call is TRBV7-3, the J call TRBJ1-6; 7 nucleotides align to TRBD1. V lost 5 bases to trimming and J lost 6 bases; unmatched junction nucleotides: 7. The CDR3 is made up of 15 amino acids. CDR1 and CDR2 (germline): SGHTA, FQGTGA. This CDR3 reads CASSVSGGSNSPLHF. Written as DNA, the CDR3 is TGTGCCAGCAGCGTGTCAGGGGGATCTAATTCACCCCTCCACTTT.

The chain employs TRBV11-3 and TRBJ2-1; D is possibly TRBD2 (6 bases). Trimming removed 3 bases from V and 7 bases from J, with 10 bases in between. CDR1 and CDR2 from the germline V gene are SGHNT and YENEEA. The CDR3 sequence is 13 residues long. The CDR3 coding sequence is TGTGCCAGCAGCTTGCGGCTAGCGAATGAGCAGTTCTTC. Amino acids: CASSLRLANEQFF.

The chain's CDR3 is CASSYSDRVWDQPQHF. CDR3 nucleotides: TGTGCCAGCAGTTATTCCGACAGGGTGTGGGATCAGCCCCAGCATTTT. The chain carries TRBV28 and TRBJ1-5; 7 bases agree with TRBD1. The V and J ends lost 4 bases and 5 bases, in that order; junction bases with no gene match: 11. The CDR3 consists of 16 residues. Germline V gene sequence: CDR1 MDHEN, CDR2 SYDVKM.

The genes are TRBV5-4 and TRBJ2-1; D may be TRBD2 (6 bases). The CDR3 consists of 13 residues. V was clipped by 4 bases and J by 9 bases, with 14 bases between them. Germline V gene data show CDR1 as SGHNT and CDR2 as YYREEE (reference sequence). Written as DNA, the CDR3 is TGTGCCAGCAGCACAATACTAGCTAGTGAGCAGTTCTTC. This sequence encodes CASSTILASEQFF.

This chain joins TRBV5-4 and TRBJ2-7; 9 nucleotides align to TRBD2. Germline V lookup: CDR1 SGHNT, CDR2 YYREEE (reference sequence). The ends lost 5 bases at V and 8 bases at J; junction bases unmatched: 20. This CDR3 is built from 17 residues. The CDR3 reads CASSPAGGGTREVKQYF. CDR3 nucleotides: TGTGCCAGCAGTCCAGCGGGGGGCGGGACTAGAGAAGTCAAGCAGTACTTC.